This is a list of T cell receptor beta chains from one sample in a study of identical twins. Via MiXCR, TCRdb re-called the 5' RACE reads, giving one row per CDR3 protein. The sample consists of hundreds of thousands of distinct CDR3 sequences, more than 6.5% of them appearing once. The same sample was also studied in work on yellow fever vaccine responses in identical twins.

Sequencing used PBMCs. Source of these receptors: a woman between 18 and 29 years old in good health. Each CDR3 is given with its conserved first and last residue. Each record gives: CDR3 DNA, CDR3 protein, D gene, clone size, V gene, J gene. D genes are given only for firm matches. Clone size, where shown, is once, few, many, or a class for clones that have expanded.

CDR3 DNA: TGTGCCAGCAGCCCCCGACAGGGGGCAGGGGAGCAGTACTTC; CDR3 protein: CASSPRQGAGEQYF; D gene: TRBD1; clone size: many; V gene: TRBV9; J gene: TRBJ2-7
CDR3 DNA: TGTGCCAGCAGACAAACAGGGGTCGAGCAGTACTTC; CDR3 protein: CASRQTGVEQYF; D gene: TRBD1; clone size: many; V gene: TRBV12-3/TRBV12-4; J gene: TRBJ2-7
CDR3 DNA: TGTGCCAGCAGCCGTACCGGGACTAGCGGGTCCTTAAATTCGCAAGAGACCCAGTACTTC; CDR3 protein: CASSRTGTSGSLNSQETQYF; D gene: TRBD2; clone size: .; V gene: TRBV4-2; J gene: TRBJ2-5
CDR3 DNA: TGTGCCAGCAGCCCCTTGGACAGGGGGCTCCACTATAGCACCGGGGAGCTGTTTTTT; CDR3 protein: CASSPLDRGLHYSTGELFF; D gene: TRBD1; clone size: many; V gene: TRBV11-2; J gene: TRBJ2-2
CDR3 DNA: TGCGCCAGCAGCCAAGACAAAGGATCTACAGGGGGCGCAGCCGGGGAGCTGTTTTTT; CDR3 protein: CASSQDKGSTGGAAGELFF; D gene: TRBD1; clone size: .; V gene: TRBV4-1; J gene: TRBJ2-2
CDR3 DNA: TGTGCCAGCAGCCACGCCACCGGGACTAGCACCAGCACAGATACGCAGTATTTT; CDR3 protein: CASSHATGTSTSTDTQYF; D gene: TRBD2; clone size: .; V gene: TRBV3-1; J gene: TRBJ2-3
CDR3 DNA: TGTGCCAGCAGTGTTCCGGGACAGGGGAACACCGGGGAGCTGTTTTTT; CDR3 protein: CASSVPGQGNTGELFF; D gene: TRBD1; clone size: few; V gene: TRBV28; J gene: TRBJ2-2
CDR3 DNA: TGCGCCAGCAGCTTGGGTAGCAGGGGGGGGAACAATGAGCAGTTCTTC; CDR3 protein: CASSLGSRGGNNEQFF; D gene: .; clone size: many; V gene: TRBV5-1; J gene: TRBJ2-1
CDR3 DNA: TGTGCCAGCAGCTCTGAGGGGAGGGACACCGGGGAGCTGTTTTTT; CDR3 protein: CASSSEGRDTGELFF; D gene: TRBD2; clone size: few; V gene: TRBV7-9; J gene: TRBJ2-2
CDR3 DNA: TGTGCCAGCAGTGGGACTAGCGGACCGCCCTCCTACAATGAGCAGTTCTTC; CDR3 protein: CASSGTSGPPSYNEQFF; D gene: TRBD2; clone size: many; V gene: TRBV12-3/TRBV12-4; J gene: TRBJ2-1
CDR3 DNA: TGTGCCAGCAGTAAGCCGGGACTAGAGTACGAGCAGTACTTC; CDR3 protein: CASSKPGLEYEQYF; D gene: TRBD2; clone size: many; V gene: TRBV6-1; J gene: TRBJ2-7
CDR3 DNA: TGCAGTGCTGCCCGGGAACGATATCAGCCCCAGCATTTT; CDR3 protein: CSAARERYQPQHF; D gene: .; clone size: many; V gene: TRBV20-1; J gene: TRBJ1-5
CDR3 DNA: TGCGCCAGCAGCTGGACAGCGGGAGACTACGAGCAGTACTTC; CDR3 protein: CASSWTAGDYEQYF; D gene: TRBD2; clone size: .; V gene: TRBV5-1; J gene: TRBJ2-7
CDR3 DNA: TGTGCCAGCAGTCCGAGACTAGCGGGAGGGAACAATGAGCAGTTCTTC; CDR3 protein: CASSPRLAGGNNEQFF; D gene: TRBD2; clone size: few; V gene: TRBV27; J gene: TRBJ2-1
CDR3 DNA: TGTGCCAGCAGCGGCTCCCCCCCCACAGATACGCAGTATTTT; CDR3 protein: CASSGSPPTDTQYF; D gene: .; clone size: .; V gene: TRBV7-9; J gene: TRBJ2-3
CDR3 DNA: TGCGCCAGCAGCTTGGACAGATCTGGAAACACCATATATTTT; CDR3 protein: CASSLDRSGNTIYF; D gene: .; clone size: .; V gene: TRBV5-1; J gene: TRBJ1-3
CDR3 DNA: TGTGCCAGCAGCTTCTTCGCAGACCCCTACGAGCAGTACTTC; CDR3 protein: CASSFFADPYEQYF; D gene: .; clone size: few; V gene: TRBV7-8; J gene: TRBJ2-7
CDR3 DNA: TGTGCCAGCTCGCAGGATAGCGGGAGAGGTTCCGGGGAGCTGTTTTTT; CDR3 protein: CASSQDSGRGSGELFF; D gene: TRBD2; clone size: few; V gene: TRBV18; J gene: TRBJ2-2
CDR3 DNA: TGTGCCAGCAGCCAAGACGGGAGGGGACCTTACAATGAGCAGTTCTTC; CDR3 protein: CASSQDGRGPYNEQFF; D gene: TRBD2; clone size: .; V gene: TRBV14; J gene: TRBJ2-1
CDR3 DNA: TGCAGCGTCGCAGAGGACAGAAACACCGGGGAGCTGTTTTTT; CDR3 protein: CSVAEDRNTGELFF; D gene: .; clone size: .; V gene: TRBV29-1; J gene: TRBJ2-2
CDR3 DNA: TGTGCCAGCAAGGACCACACCAGGGGCGAGCAGTTCTTC; CDR3 protein: CASKDHTRGEQFF; D gene: .; clone size: many; V gene: TRBV6-2/TRBV6-3; J gene: TRBJ2-1
CDR3 DNA: TGCAGTGCTCCGCAGCATGGGGCCAACGTCCTGACTTTC; CDR3 protein: CSAPQHGANVLTF; D gene: .; clone size: .; V gene: TRBV20-1; J gene: TRBJ2-6
CDR3 DNA: TGTGCCAGCAGTCCCGCCCGGACTAGCGGCTTGGGCAATGAGCAGTTCTTC; CDR3 protein: CASSPARTSGLGNEQFF; D gene: TRBD2; clone size: .; V gene: TRBV6-1; J gene: TRBJ2-1
CDR3 DNA: TGTGCCAGCTCACCACCGAACTCTGAGACCCAGTACTTC; CDR3 protein: CASSPPNSETQYF; D gene: .; clone size: few; V gene: TRBV18; J gene: TRBJ2-5
CDR3 DNA: TGTGCCAGCAGTTTATCGGCAGGGGCCTCACCCCTCCACTTT; CDR3 protein: CASSLSAGASPLHF; D gene: .; clone size: few; V gene: TRBV12-3/TRBV12-4; J gene: TRBJ1-6
CDR3 DNA: TGTGCCAGCAGCCCCAGTCGAGGGAGTTACTACGAGCAGTACTTC; CDR3 protein: CASSPSRGSYYEQYF; D gene: .; clone size: many; V gene: TRBV11-2; J gene: TRBJ2-7
CDR3 DNA: TGTGCCAGCAGTTACGTGGCTAGCGGGGGAGATACGCAGTATTTT; CDR3 protein: CASSYVASGGDTQYF; D gene: TRBD2; clone size: few; V gene: TRBV6-5; J gene: TRBJ2-3
CDR3 DNA: TGTGCCAGCAGTTTATATGAACAGGGAGGCTACGAGCAGTACTTC; CDR3 protein: CASSLYEQGGYEQYF; D gene: .; clone size: few; V gene: TRBV27; J gene: TRBJ2-7
CDR3 DNA: TGTGCCAGCAGCAGCGGGGGGTGGGCCCAAGAGACCCAGTACTTC; CDR3 protein: CASSSGGWAQETQYF; D gene: TRBD2; clone size: .; V gene: TRBV7-6; J gene: TRBJ2-5
CDR3 DNA: TGTGCCAGCAGCGGAGCCCCTAGGAACGAGCAGTACTTC; CDR3 protein: CASSGAPRNEQYF; D gene: .; clone size: .; V gene: TRBV5-5; J gene: TRBJ2-7
CDR3 DNA: TGTGCCAGCAGTAAACAGGGGGGAACCTACGAGCAGTACTTC; CDR3 protein: CASSKQGGTYEQYF; D gene: TRBD1; clone size: .; V gene: TRBV2; J gene: TRBJ2-7
CDR3 DNA: TGTGCCAGCTCACCCAGACTAGCGGGAGTTGGCGAGCAGTACTTC; CDR3 protein: CASSPRLAGVGEQYF; D gene: TRBD2; clone size: many; V gene: TRBV18; J gene: TRBJ2-7
CDR3 DNA: TGTGCCAGCAGTTACTCCATCGGGGGGAGCGAGCAGTACTTC; CDR3 protein: CASSYSIGGSEQYF; D gene: TRBD2; clone size: few; V gene: TRBV6-2/TRBV6-3; J gene: TRBJ2-7